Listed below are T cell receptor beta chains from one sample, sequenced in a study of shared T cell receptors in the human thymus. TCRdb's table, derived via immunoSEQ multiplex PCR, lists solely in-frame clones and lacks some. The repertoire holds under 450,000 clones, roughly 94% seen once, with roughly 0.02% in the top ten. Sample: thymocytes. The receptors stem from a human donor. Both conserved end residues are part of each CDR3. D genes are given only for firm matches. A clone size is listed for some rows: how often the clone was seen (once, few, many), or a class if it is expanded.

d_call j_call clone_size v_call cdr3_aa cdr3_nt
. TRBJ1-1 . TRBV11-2 CASSPPLNTEAFF TGTGCCAGCAGCCCCCCCCTGAACACTGAAGCTTTCTTT
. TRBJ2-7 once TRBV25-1 CARLGAHPRYEQYF TGTGCCCGCTTGGGGGCGCATCCCCGTTACGAGCAGTACTTC
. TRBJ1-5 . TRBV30 CAWSVVSWNQPQHF TGTGCCTGGAGTGTCGTATCCTGGAATCAGCCCCAGCATTTT
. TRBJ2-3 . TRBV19 CASSTPTSGSTDTQYF TGTGCCAGTAGTACCCCCACTAGTGGCAGCACAGATACGCAGTATTTT
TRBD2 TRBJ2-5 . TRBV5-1 CASSLAPLAGGQETQYF TGCGCCAGCAGCTTGGCCCCACTAGCGGGAGGGCAAGAGACCCAGTACTTC
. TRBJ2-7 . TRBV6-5 CASSYSRDIAYEQYF TGTGCCAGCAGTTACTCGCGGGACATTGCCTACGAGCAGTACTTC
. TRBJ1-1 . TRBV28 CASTPGVGGLNTEAFF TGTGCCAGCACCCCTGGTGTCGGTGGGCTGAACACTGAAGCTTTCTTT
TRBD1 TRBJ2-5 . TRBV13 CASSWGTANQETQYF TGTGCCAGCAGCTGGGGGACAGCAAACCAAGAGACCCAGTACTTC
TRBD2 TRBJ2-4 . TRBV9 CASSVERDNHTKNIQYF TGTGCCAGCAGCGTAGAGCGGGATAACCACACCAAAAACATTCAGTACTTC
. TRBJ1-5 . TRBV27 CASSLKWGGNQPQHF TGTGCCAGCTCCCTAAAATGGGGGGGCAATCAGCCCCAGCATTTT
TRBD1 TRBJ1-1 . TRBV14 CASSQRSGGTEAFF TGTGCCAGCAGCCAAAGATCAGGGGGCACTGAAGCTTTCTTT
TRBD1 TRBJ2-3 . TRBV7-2 CASSPGTGGVDTQYF TGTGCCAGCAGCCCCGGGACAGGGGGCGTAGATACGCAGTATTTT
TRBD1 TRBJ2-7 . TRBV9 CASSADRDRGPYEQYF TGTGCCAGCAGCGCTGACCGGGACAGGGGCCCCTACGAGCAGTACTTC
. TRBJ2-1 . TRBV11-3 CASPRESSYNEQFF TGTGCCAGCCCCAGGGAGAGCTCCTACAATGAGCAGTTCTTC
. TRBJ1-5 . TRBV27 CASSLDGDGNQPQHF TGTGCCAGCAGTTTAGACGGGGACGGCAATCAGCCCCAGCATTTT
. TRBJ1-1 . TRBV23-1 CASSQRVHIEAFF TGCGCCAGCAGTCAACGGGTCCATATCGAAGCTTTCTTT
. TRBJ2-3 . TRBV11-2 CASSLAGADTQYF TGTGCCAGCAGCTTAGCGGGAGCAGATACGCAGTATTTT
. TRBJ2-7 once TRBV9 CASSVDTSYEQYF TGTGCCAGCAGCGTAGACACCTCCTACGAGCAGTACTTC
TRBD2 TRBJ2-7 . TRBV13 CASSLRTSGSGARSYEQYF TGTGCCAGCAGCTTGCGGACTAGCGGGAGTGGGGCCCGCTCCTACGAGCAGTACTTC
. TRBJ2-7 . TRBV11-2 CASSLGRGSYEQYF TGTGCCAGCAGCTTAGGAAGGGGGTCCTACGAGCAGTACTTC
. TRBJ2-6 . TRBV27 CASSLQVTGANVLTF TGTGCCAGCAGCCTACAAGTCACTGGGGCCAACGTCCTGACTTTC
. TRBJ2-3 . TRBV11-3 CASSVRYSATDTQYF TGTGCCAGCAGCGTCCGTTACTCCGCCACCGATACGCAGTATTTT
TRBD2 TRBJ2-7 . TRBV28 CASSFGGRALPYEQYF TGTGCCAGCAGTTTTGGCGGGAGGGCCCTTCCCTACGAGCAGTACTTC
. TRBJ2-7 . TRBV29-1 CSVEVDSLPYEQYF TGCAGCGTTGAGGTAGACTCCCTGCCCTACGAGCAGTACTTC
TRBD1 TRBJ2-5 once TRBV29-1 CSGGAGTGLQETQYF TGCAGCGGGGGAGCCGGGACAGGGCTACAAGAGACCCAGTACTTC
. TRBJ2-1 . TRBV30 CAWSVIGYYNEQFF TGTGCCTGGAGTGTCATCGGTTATTACAATGAGCAGTTCTTC
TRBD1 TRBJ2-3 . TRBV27 CASSGGQGAPDTQYF TGTGCCAGCAGTGGAGGACAGGGGGCACCGGATACGCAGTATTTT
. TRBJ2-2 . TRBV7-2 CASSLVTGMAFGELFF TGTGCCAGCAGCTTAGTTACAGGGATGGCGTTCGGGGAGCTGTTTTTT
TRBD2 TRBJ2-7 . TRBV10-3 CAISVLAGAGGEQYF TGTGCCATCAGTGTCCTAGCGGGAGCCGGGGGCGAGCAGTACTTC
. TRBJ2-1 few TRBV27 CASSLSRGQGPNEQFF TGTGCCAGCAGTTTATCGAGGGGACAAGGCCCCAATGAGCAGTTCTTC
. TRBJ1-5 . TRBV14 CASSRGTDDQPQHF TGTGCCAGCAGCCGTGGGACGGATGATCAGCCCCAGCATTTT
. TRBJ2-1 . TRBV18 CASSPPVFTGPYNEQFF TGTGCCAGCTCACCACCGGTCTTTACGGGACCCTACAATGAGCAGTTCTTC
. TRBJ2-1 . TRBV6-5 CASSYSEAVDNEQFF TGTGCCAGCAGTTACTCGGAAGCGGTGGACAATGAGCAGTTCTTC
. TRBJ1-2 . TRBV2 CASSPPRVHYGYTF TGTGCCAGCAGTCCACCACGGGTCCACTATGGCTACACCTTC
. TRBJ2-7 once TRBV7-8 CASGKPGASQPSNYEQYF TGTGCCAGCGGAAAACCGGGAGCCTCCCAACCCTCAAACTACGAGCAGTACTTC
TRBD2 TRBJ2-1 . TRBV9 CASSVRLAGEGLEPNEQFF TGTGCCAGCAGCGTCCGACTAGCGGGAGAAGGATTGGAACCCAATGAGCAGTTCTTC
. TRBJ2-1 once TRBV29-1 CSVPVGGSYNEQFF TGCAGCGTGCCCGTGGGGGGCTCCTACAATGAGCAGTTCTTC
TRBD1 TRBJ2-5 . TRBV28 CASSAGTGGETQYF TGTGCCAGCAGTGCCGGGACAGGGGGAGAGACCCAGTACTTC
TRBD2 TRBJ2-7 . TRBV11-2 CASTSGLYHEQYF TGTGCCAGCACCTCGGGACTATACCACGAGCAGTACTTC
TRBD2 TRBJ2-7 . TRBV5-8 CASSHLAGVNEQYF TGTGCCAGCAGCCACCTTGCGGGAGTAAACGAGCAGTACTTC
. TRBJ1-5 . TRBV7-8 CASTDDSSNQPQHF TGTGCCAGCACCGACGACAGTAGCAATCAGCCCCAGCATTTT
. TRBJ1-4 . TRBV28 CASSLKADQGKLFF TGTGCCAGCAGTTTAAAGGCAGATCAGGGAAAACTGTTTTTT
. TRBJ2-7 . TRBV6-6 CASSGRNRAYEQYF TGTGCCAGCAGCGGGCGGAACAGAGCCTACGAGCAGTACTTC
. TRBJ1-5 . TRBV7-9 CASSLQGSQPQHF TGTGCCAGCAGCTTACAGGGTTCTCAGCCCCAGCATTTT
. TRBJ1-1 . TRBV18 CASSRRRRFMNTEAFF TGTGCCAGCTCACGCCGGAGGCGATTCATGAACACTGAAGCTTTCTTT
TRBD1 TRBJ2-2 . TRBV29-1 CSVEDVGTGQTGELFF TGCAGCGTTGAAGATGTGGGGACAGGGCAAACCGGGGAGCTGTTTTTT
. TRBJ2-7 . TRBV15 CATSRDPGASYEQYF TGTGCCACCAGCAGAGATCCAGGGGCCAGCTACGAGCAGTACTTC
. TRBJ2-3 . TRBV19 CASSLLPQVPGGTDTQYF TGTGCCAGTAGTTTGCTCCCTCAGGTCCCAGGGGGCACAGATACGCAGTATTTT